This TCR beta chain was documented in a study of PD-1 blockade in classical Hodgkin lymphoma. Study observations and caveats: CD4+ TCR diversity, unlike CD8+, climbed significantly by C4D1. Complete responders' diversity at baseline resembled that of newly diagnosed patients. Why repertoires differed is undefined; disease activity or prior therapy possibly contributed. The authors excluded patients who started nivolumab under 1 year after ASCT.

Notes on this clone: Antigen: not known.

Every patient was affected by relapse after autologous stem cell transplantation, while exposure to brentuximab vedotin was not uniform. This CDR3 is built from 14 residues. Germline loops: CDR1 LNHDA, CDR2 SQIVND (reference sequence). Assay: immunoSEQ multiplex PCR; the TCRdb copy retains only in-frame clones and omits some. The table shows around 100,000 clones, with roughly 90% occurring only once. This clonotype was obtained from a human donor with classical Hodgkin lymphoma. This chain connects TRBV19 to TRBJ2-5; tentatively, D is TRBD1 (6 bases). The J call may be in error: the DNA end matches TRBJ2-7 better. Source: peripheral blood mononuclear cells (PBMCs), taken before the second cycle of nivolumab. The CDR3 sequence is CASSISGHSYEQYF. CDR3 nucleotide sequence: TGTGCCAGTAGTATTTCGGGACATTCTTACGAGCAGTACTTC.